Shown below are 17 T cell receptor beta chains from a single sample sequenced in a study of shared clonotypes between healthy human individuals. Generated by immunoSEQ multiplex PCR, the TCRdb table keeps only in-frame clones and is missing some. The table has 950,000 to 1,100,000 clones, around 74% seen once. Sample: memory CD4+ T cells sorted from blood. The subset is: CD45RA-negative fraction. The receptors come from a man aged 18 to 29 in good health.

This sequence joins TRBV14 and TRBJ1-6, with D uncertain. Germline values: CDR1 SGHDN, CDR2 FVKESK. V was cut by 0 bases and J by 7 bases, with 10 bases left in between. The CDR3 covers 15 residues. The CDR3 spells CASSQDSGFNSPLHF. CDR3 in DNA: TGTGCCAGCAGCCAAGATTCCGGGTTCAATTCACCCCTCCACTTT.

Comment on this clone: Other DNA sequences in the same sample also yield this CDR3. This chain links TRBV7-2 with TRBJ1-2; TRBD1 aligns across 8 bases. Germline V gene sequence: CDR1 SGHTA, CDR2 FQGNSA. The ends lost 4 bases at V and 8 bases at J; junction bases unmatched: 6. The CDR3 runs 13 residues. CDR3 in amino acids: CASSWTGSGGYTF. CDR3 coding DNA: TGTGCCAGCAGCTGGACAGGGTCGGGCGGCTACACCTTC.

The chain joins TRBV2 to TRBJ2-5; 9 nucleotides agree with TRBD1. Losses at the gene ends were 6 bases for V and 6 bases for J; bases not matched to a gene: 2. This CDR3 is 12 amino acids long. Germline loops: CDR1 SNHLY, CDR2 FYNNEI. The CDR3 sequence is CASRDRGKTQYF. The CDR3 region has the DNA TGTGCCAGCAGGGACAGGGGAAAGACCCAGTACTTC.

The chain carries TRBV19 and TRBJ1-3; unclear D gene. The CDR3 has 13 residues. Trimming stripped 3 bases from V and 4 bases from J, with 7 bases between. Germline CDR1 reads LNHDA; CDR2 reads SQIVND (reference sequence). CDR3 nucleotides: TGTGCCAGTAGTATTTTTGGAGGAAACACCATATATTTT. Its protein product is CASSIFGGNTIYF.

This chain joins TRBV6-1 and TRBJ2-1; D perhaps matches TRBD1 (6 bases). Germline values: CDR1 MNHNS, CDR2 SASEGT. The CDR3 totals 17 residues. Deletions cut 0 bases from V and 5 bases from J, with 17 bases between. CDR3 region: CASSEAPWHTGNNEQFF. The CDR3 nucleotides are TGTGCCAGCAGTGAAGCCCCTTGGCATACAGGGAACAATGAGCAGTTCTTC.

This CDR3 reads CASSFKTGTTNNEQFF. CDR3 coding DNA: TGTGCCAGCAGCTTTAAGACCGGGACTACTAACAATGAGCAGTTCTTC. J is TRBJ2-1 and V is TRBV5-4, with TRBD2 matching 7 bases. There are 16 residues in the CDR3. Per the germline V gene, CDR1 is SGHNT and CDR2 is YYREEE (reference sequence). J gave up 5 bases and V 2 bases, and 10 bases lay outside the gene matches.

In this sample, this clone turned up a few times. The genes are TRBV30 and TRBJ1-6; D is ambiguous. The CDR3 length is 12 residues. V gave up 1 base and J gave up 12 bases, with 10 bases separating them. Germline CDR1 reads GTSNPN; CDR2 reads SVGIG (reference sequence). The CDR3 region has the DNA TGTGCCTGGAGTGCATGGGAGGGACCCCTCCACTTT. Translation gives CAWSAWEGPLHF. Drawing the rest from reference TRBV30 and TRBJ1-6, the complete variable domain is SQTIHQWPATLVQPVGSPLSLECTVEGTSNPNLYWYRQAAGRGLQLLFYSVGIGQISSEVPQNLSASRPQDRQFILSSKKLLLSDSGFYLCAWSAWEGPLHFGNGTRLTVT.

This clone was seen more than once but under ten times. J is TRBJ2-3 and V is TRBV2; D is undetermined. V shed 0 bases and J shed 5 bases, with 15 bases lying between them. Germline V gene data show CDR1 as SNHLY and CDR2 as FYNNEI. This CDR3 contains 16 residues. The CDR3 reads CASSEALRNMRDTQYF. CDR3 bases: TGTGCCAGCAGTGAAGCGCTTCGAAACATGAGAGATACGCAGTATTTT.

The V call is TRBV11-2, the J call TRBJ2-1; D gene uncertain. The CDR3 is made up of 15 amino acids. The V gene's germline CDR1 is SGHAT and CDR2 FQNNGV. Trimming left V 5 bases short and J 6 bases short, with 17 bases between. The CDR3 sequence: CASSRASSLFNEQFF. CDR3 sequence (DNA): TGTGCCAGCAGCCGAGCATCATCGTTGTTCAATGAGCAGTTCTTC. The full variable domain, its missing parts supplied by reference TRBV11-2 and TRBJ2-1, is EAGVAQSPRYKIIEKRQSVAFWCNPISGHATLYWYQQILGQGPKLLIQFQNNGVVDDSQLPKDRFSAERLKGVDSTLKIQPAKLEDSAVYLCASSRASSLFNEQFFGPGTRLTVL.

V and J are TRBV5-6 and TRBJ1-1; D unclear. The length of the CDR3 is 13 residues. Germline CDR1 SGHDT, CDR2 YYEEEE. With 6 bases removed from V and 7 bases from J, the gap between germline ends came to 16 bases. The CDR3 loop is CASTRLGRDEAFF. Written as DNA, the CDR3 is TGTGCCAGCACCAGACTTGGGAGAGATGAAGCTTTCTTT.

The CDR3 DNA follows: TGTGCCAGCAGCTTAGGAGGGAGTGGGTACGAGCAGTACTTC. Its protein product is CASSLGGSGYEQYF. The rearrangement uses TRBV7-2 and TRBJ2-7, with a tentative D call TRBD2 (5 bases). Germline V gene data show CDR1 as SGHTA and CDR2 as FQGNSA. This CDR3 contains 14 residues. Between the trimmed V and J ends, which lost 1 base and 4 bases, there was a span of 11 bases.

Only one count was recorded for this clone. The rearrangement links TRBV10-3 to TRBJ2-1; 9 nucleotides line up with TRBD1. Germline V lookup: CDR1 ENHRY, CDR2 SYGVKD. The CDR3 runs 13 residues. The V and J ends lost 11 bases and 5 bases, in that order; junction bases with no gene match: 7. DNA for the CDR3: TGTGCCGCCCGGGACAGGGCAAACAATGAGCAGTTCTTC. It translates to CAARDRANNEQFF.

This clone was recorded only once. The chain is built from TRBV10-3 and TRBJ1-3; D is uncertain. This CDR3 contains 12 residues. Germline values: CDR1 ENHRY, CDR2 SYGVKD. V was shortened by 11 bases and J by 0 bases, with 8 bases between the two germline ends. CDR3 coding DNA: TGTGCCCCACCGGCCTCTGGAAACACCATATATTTT. Protein: CAPPASGNTIYF.

Concerning this clone itself: Other DNA sequences in the same sample also yield this CDR3. This rearrangement joins TRBV19 to TRBJ1-5; 8 bases are shared with TRBD1. V was pared by 5 bases and J by 2 bases, with 2 bases of the junction left unmatched. Germline V gene data show CDR1 as LNHDA and CDR2 as SQIVND (reference sequence). The CDR3 spans 14 residues. The CDR3 DNA sequence: TGTGCCAGTAGTGGACAGGGCGGCAATCAGCCCCAGCATTTT. This gives the protein CASSGQGGNQPQHF.

The chain carries TRBV9 and TRBJ2-3; 8 bases map to TRBD2. This CDR3 spans 17 amino acids. CDR1 and CDR2 (germline): SGDLS, YYNGEE. The V segment lost 3 bases and the J segment 2 bases; nucleotides outside the gene matches: 11. The CDR3 bases are TGTGCCAGCAGCGCCGAAATCACTAGCGGCCCCACAGATACGCAGTATTTT. It yields the protein CASSAEITSGPTDTQYF.

On this clone: The sample holds other DNA sequences that translate to the same CDR3. The rearrangement joins TRBV7-3 to TRBJ2-7, with TRBD2 matching 8 bases. The junction had 5 bases not matched to a gene; V was cut back by 2 bases and J by 2 bases. This CDR3 is built from 15 residues. Per the germline V gene, CDR1 is SGHTA and CDR2 is FQGTGA. CDR3 DNA: TGTGCCAGCAGCTTAGAAAGCGGGGGCACCTACGAGCAGTACTTC. It encodes CASSLESGGTYEQYF.

The chain links TRBV2 to TRBJ2-2; D unclear. There are 14 residues in the CDR3. Germline V gene sequence: CDR1 SNHLY, CDR2 FYNNEI. Trimming removed 3 bases at V and 4 bases at J, with 9 bases between. In DNA form, the CDR3 reads TGTGCCAGCAGTGATCGGCAGACCACCGGGGAGCTGTTTTTT. Its translation is CASSDRQTTGELFF.